Each of the 6 T cell receptor beta chains below was sequenced from the same sample in a study of molecular identifiers for immune sequencing clone quantification. A single record per CDR3 protein comes from TCRdb applying MiXCR to the PCR reads. The table includes 40,000 to 65,000 distinct CDR3 sequences, about a third detected once. The sequenced sample was naive CD8+ T cells from blood, with Jurkat cell RNA spiked in. Specified subset: FACS-sorted CD8+CD4-CCR7+CD45RA+ naive T cells. Receptors were obtained from a human donor in good health. Some libraries in this study had Jurkat cell RNA spiked in.

This clonotype was found a few times. This chain uses TRBV27 with TRBJ2-5; the match to TRBD2 covers 10 bases. V lost 5 bases and J lost 5; bases outside the gene matches: 5. This CDR3 comprises 14 residues. Germline loops: CDR1 MNHEY, CDR2 SMNVEV (reference sequence). CDR3 protein: CASSSGRATETQYF. The CDR3 nucleotides are TGTGCCAGCAGTAGCGGGAGGGCCACGGAGACCCAGTACTTC.

This chain uses TRBV11-2 with TRBJ2-2; D is uncertain. The V gene lost 6 bases and the J gene lost 6 bases, with 8 bases spanning the gap. This CDR3 region has 12 residues. Germline loops: CDR1 SGHAT, CDR2 FQNNGV. The CDR3 bases are TGTGCCAGCAGTCGACCCCCCGGGGAGCTGTTTTTT. This codes for CASSRPPGELFF.

In this sample, this clonotype turned up many times. This chain links TRBV4-3 with TRBJ2-3; no clear D gene. CDR1 is LGHNA and CDR2 is YSLEER in the germline V gene. The CDR3 length is 13 residues. Between the trimmed V and J ends, which lost 4 bases and 5 bases, there was a span of 10 bases. CDR3 sequence (DNA): TGCGCCAGCAGCCCCTACCGAGGAGATACGCAGTATTTT. This sequence encodes CASSPYRGDTQYF.

This clonotype was seen a handful of times. In DNA, the CDR3 is TGTGCCAGCAGCCAAGGAGTGGGTGAGCAGTTCTTC. It yields the protein CASSQGVGEQFF. The V call is TRBV3-1, the J call TRBJ2-1; D uncertain. Trimming took off 1 base at V and 9 bases at J, with 7 bases between the two ends. Per germline, CDR1 LGHDT and CDR2 YNNKEL (reference sequence). The CDR3 contains 12 residues.

A remark on this clonotype: Since the CDR3 does not end with the conserved phenylalanine or tryptophan, this likely comes from a read error. This chain links TRBV6-5 with TRBJ2-1; 7 nucleotides match TRBD2. The V gene end was trimmed by 3 bases and the J gene end by 8 bases; junction bases not matched to a gene: 10. The germline V gene has CDR1 MNHEY and CDR2 SVGAGI. CDR3 length: 15 amino acids. The CDR3, as DNA: TGTGCCAGCAGTTATGGGGGAGGGCCATTGGATGAGCAGTTCTAC. Amino acid sequence: CASSYGGGPLDEQFY.

This clonotype was counted only a few times. This chain links TRBV11-2 with TRBJ2-4; D is unclear. The CDR3 extends over 17 amino acids. The germline CDR1 and CDR2 sequences are SGHAT and FQNNGV. Trimming shortened V by 2 bases and J by 5 bases, and 19 bases separated the two germline ends. The DNA for the CDR3 is TGTGCCAGCAGCTTAAGGGTTATGGGGTCTCGGCAAAACATTCAGTACTTC. Protein product: CASSLRVMGSRQNIQYF.